The sequence of this T cell receptor beta chain was determined in a study of blood T cell repertoires in COVID-19 (dated by TCRdb to about 2020). Regarding the research as a whole: Collaborator samples came from the United States, Italy and Spain and covered acute and convalescent phases of COVID-19. The material from the prospective study consisted of cDNA or gDNA derived from T cells, B-cell-depleted T cells, or PBMCs. The dataset comprised deeply sampled blood TCRbeta repertoires from subjects exposed to, actively infected with, or recovered from COVID-19. A freely available public database, intended as a resource for researchers studying the immune response to SARS-CoV-2, is where the repertoires were released. The samples were drawn from the first 160 participants of the ongoing ImmuneRACE study and from about 1,200 subjects provided by 6 global collaborators. The sample metadata nearly always contained a de-identified subject ID, COVID-19 status, age in years and sex. Where HLA class I and class II types were available, the types were taken from metadata supplied by the sample provider, not from assay-based typing.

With regard to this clone: Its antigen has not been determined. No much larger clonotype is one base removed from it; base qualities were not supplied.

The germline V gene yields KGHDR for CDR1 and SFDVKD for CDR2. The CDR3, from cysteine to phenylalanine, totals 13 residues. The retained sequence is limited to the CDR3, 39 bases, with the frame set at the first base. V and J are truncated by 4 bases and 4 bases respectively, leaving an intervening sequence of 10 bases. The immunoSEQ Assay, a bias-controlled multiplex PCR, was used to amplify TCRbeta CDR3 regions from genomic DNA. The authors processed their data as follows. Within the assay, amplification of reference gene primers was used to estimate how many nucleated cells each sample contained. To quantify the absolute abundance of each unique TCRbeta CDR3 rearrangement, sequence reads were collapsed and filtered. For each sample, productive Simpson clonality was calculated by taking the square root of Simpson's diversity index across productive rearrangements. As stored in TCRdb, this immuneACCESS dataset retains in-frame rearrangements with V and J assigned. A fraction of the clones does not appear; measured against another copy, unresolved V genes explain less than half of the discrepancy, and the remainder lacks a known reason. The V and J calls and clone size come from that table; D and trimming were worked out from the DNA. Present in this sample are 170,000 or so clones, about 86% of which were seen just once. The ten most abundant clones make up roughly 7% of the sample.

Paper-wide results and their limitations: How much clinical and demographic metadata was included differed by source and by participant, and the metadata was provided uncurated.

Collaborating institutions collected whole blood in K2EDTA tubes following their own protocols. For TCRbeta analysis, collaborators shipped samples as frozen whole blood, isolated PBMCs, or DNA extracted from either of those sample types. The sequence joins TRBV24-1 to TRBJ2-7; matching of 5 bases hints at TRBD1 as the D gene. The sequenced sample was peripheral blood. The clonotype originates from a man aged 45-65 years with active or convalescent COVID-19. The DNA sequence reads TGTGCCACCAGTGACGCGGACATTTACGAGCAGTACTTC. Its amino acids are CATSDADIYEQYF.